This TCR beta chain was sequenced for a study of Ad26.COV2.S vaccination and SARS-CoV-2 variants. The method was immunoSEQ multiplex PCR; TCRdb's version includes in-frame clones alone and lacks a portion of them. Found here are about 350,000 clones, approximately 90% of them singletons; the top ten hold under 6%. Germline CDR1 reads MDHEN; CDR2 reads SYDVKM. The CDR3 totals 15 residues. Trimming cost V 7 bases and J 4 bases; bases outside gene matches: 11. For this clone: Antigen: not known.

Treatment: roughly 19 received Ad26.COV2.S at low or high dose, single or two shots; five or six received placebo; per-sample allocation not given. Day 63 after the first injection of vaccine or placebo was the sampling time. This adult donor, from Boston, was 18-55 years old. Study results and limitations: People who got the vaccine or the placebo had similar non-spike TCR breadth.

This TCR was sampled from a person aged 18-65 years who received the Ad26.COV2.S COVID-19 vaccine or a placebo. This chain joins TRBV28 and TRBJ2-7; 9 nucleotides line up with TRBD2. Sequencing was performed on peripheral blood, taken in a trial of Ad26.COV2.S vaccine versus placebo. This CDR3 reads CASTLLAGGQYEQYF. The CDR3, as DNA: TGTGCCAGCACCTTATTGGCGGGAGGGCAATACGAGCAGTACTTC.